This T cell receptor (beta chain) was recorded in a study of OX40 agonist ivuxolimab in advanced cancers. Looked up from germline, CDR1 is SGHNT and CDR2 is YYREEE (reference sequence). V gave up 0 bases and J gave up 6 bases; unmatched junction bases: 5. The CDR3 contains 15 residues. Generated by immunoSEQ multiplex PCR, the TCRdb table keeps only in-frame clones and is missing some. Here the sample spans 70,000 or so clones, roughly 85% being singletons. The clonotype originates from an adult with an advanced solid tumor such as melanoma, head and neck, liver or kidney cancer. V and J are TRBV5-4 and TRBJ2-3; 9 bases are shared with TRBD2. The material sequenced was CD4+ or CD8+ T cells sorted from blood, taken in a trial of the OX40 agonist ivuxolimab. CDR3 nucleotides: TGTGCCAGCAGCTTGGGCGGGAGGGCCCCGGATACGCAGTATTTT. This gives the protein CASSLGGRAPDTQYF.